A selection of T cell receptor beta chains follows, all from one sample in a study of T cells in Graves' hyperthyroidism and ophthalmopathy. TCRdb analysed the multiplex PCR reads with MiXCR anew, one entry per CDR3 protein. The table includes around 440,000 distinct CDR3 sequences, around 16% detected once. What was sequenced was blood. Receptors were obtained from a woman under 30 with Graves' hyperthyroidism. CDR3s include the opening cysteine and the closing phenylalanine or tryptophan. Each record gives: clone size, V gene, D gene, J gene, CDR3 DNA, CDR3 protein. D genes are given only for firm matches. Clone size, where shown, is once, few, many, or a class for clones that have expanded.

clone size: many
V gene: TRBV6-1
D gene: TRBD1
J gene: TRBJ2-5
CDR3 DNA: TGTGCCAGCAGCCGAGACCAGGGGGCGGATCGGGAGACCCAGTACTTC
CDR3 protein: CASSRDQGADRETQYF

clone size: NA
V gene: TRBV5-5
D gene: NA
J gene: TRBJ1-3
CDR3 DNA: TGTGCCAGCAGCTTTAAAACAGGGTTAACCTCTGGAAACACCATATATTTT
CDR3 protein: CASSFKTGLTSGNTIYF

clone size: many
V gene: TRBV11-2
D gene: TRBD2
J gene: TRBJ2-3
CDR3 DNA: TGTGCCAGCAGCTTATCCTTAGCGGGAGGGACAGATACGCAGTATTTT
CDR3 protein: CASSLSLAGGTDTQYF

clone size: NA
V gene: TRBV27
D gene: TRBD2
J gene: TRBJ2-1
CDR3 DNA: TGTGCCAGCAGCTGGACTAGCGGCCTTAGGGAAAATGAGCAGTTCTTC
CDR3 protein: CASSWTSGLRENEQFF

clone size: NA
V gene: TRBV15
D gene: NA
J gene: TRBJ2-3
CDR3 DNA: TGTGCCACCAGCAGAGATCCCCGGGACTCCTTCACAGATACGCAGTATTTT
CDR3 protein: CATSRDPRDSFTDTQYF

clone size: NA
V gene: TRBV27
D gene: NA
J gene: TRBJ1-2
CDR3 DNA: TGTGCCAGTTGGGCGCCCCTATTCCGCTACACCTTC
CDR3 protein: CASWAPLFRYTF

clone size: few
V gene: TRBV15
D gene: TRBD2
J gene: TRBJ2-3
CDR3 DNA: TGTGCCACCAGCAGAGAGCGGGGGGGAAGTATGGTTACGCAGTATTTT
CDR3 protein: CATSRERGGSMVTQYF

clone size: many
V gene: TRBV28
D gene: TRBD2
J gene: TRBJ2-3
CDR3 DNA: TGTGCCAGCAGTTGGCTAGCGGGAGCCACAGATACGCAGTATTTT
CDR3 protein: CASSWLAGATDTQYF

clone size: few
V gene: TRBV24-1
D gene: NA
J gene: TRBJ2-1
CDR3 DNA: TGTGCCACCAGTGATGGTCACTACTATGAGCAGTTCTTC
CDR3 protein: CATSDGHYYEQFF

clone size: few
V gene: TRBV7-9
D gene: TRBD1
J gene: TRBJ2-2
CDR3 DNA: TGTGCCAGCAGCTTCGGGACAGTCGGGGAGCTGTTTTTT
CDR3 protein: CASSFGTVGELFF

clone size: NA
V gene: TRBV7-9
D gene: NA
J gene: TRBJ2-7
CDR3 DNA: TGTGCCGGACAGACTAGCTTACGGAAGCAGTACTTC
CDR3 protein: CAGQTSLRKQYF

clone size: many
V gene: TRBV2
D gene: TRBD2
J gene: TRBJ2-7
CDR3 DNA: TGTGCCAGCAATCTCCAGCTAGCGGGAGAGACATACGAGCAGTACTTC
CDR3 protein: CASNLQLAGETYEQYF

clone size: many
V gene: TRBV7-3
D gene: NA
J gene: TRBJ2-3
CDR3 DNA: TGTGCCAGCAGCTTAAGCGGAGGGGGGGAGATGGGAACAGATACGCAGTATTTT
CDR3 protein: CASSLSGGGEMGTDTQYF

clone size: many
V gene: TRBV28
D gene: NA
J gene: TRBJ2-1
CDR3 DNA: TGTGCCAGCAGTGGACCGGGACATAGCAATGAGCAGTTCTTC
CDR3 protein: CASSGPGHSNEQFF

clone size: many
V gene: TRBV10-1
D gene: NA
J gene: TRBJ2-7
CDR3 DNA: TGCGCCAGCAGTAGGGACCGCATTGGCGAGCAGTACTTC
CDR3 protein: CASSRDRIGEQYF

clone size: many
V gene: TRBV7-8
D gene: NA
J gene: TRBJ1-3
CDR3 DNA: TGTGCCAGCAGCTCCACATTGGGGAACACCATATATTTT
CDR3 protein: CASSSTLGNTIYF